This T cell receptor beta chain was sequenced during a study of T cell changes during pregnancy in multiple sclerosis. The CDR3 runs 19 residues. The germline CDR1 and CDR2 sequences are SGHTS and YDEGEE. Trimming removed 4 bases from V and 0 bases from J; junction bases left unmatched: 13. The repertoire was sequenced with immunoSEQ multiplex PCR; TCRdb's copy has only in-frame clones and lacks some. This table has roughly 61,000 clones, about 94% appearing once. J is TRBJ2-3 and V is TRBV5-8; TRBD1 matches at 11 bases. The source material was CD8+ T cells from peripheral blood mononuclear cells, sampled after pregnancy. The sequence was obtained from a female donor with multiple sclerosis, enrolled in a pregnancy study. The CDR3 spells CASSPTLDRGPTSTDTQYF. CDR3 DNA sequence: TGTGCCAGCAGCCCCACACTGGACAGGGGGCCGACTAGCACAGATACGCAGTATTTT.